The T cell receptor (beta chain) under discussion was sequenced for a study of blood T cell repertoires in COVID-19. Background on the study: Collection of acute and convalescent COVID-19 samples took place in the United States, Italy and Spain. PBMCs, B-cell-depleted T cells, or T cells were the source of the cDNA or gDNA that made up the material.

Original methodology: Amplified reference gene primers provided the basis for estimating nucleated cell counts. Assay: immunoSEQ multiplex PCR; the TCRdb copy retains only in-frame clones and omits some. V and J calls plus clone size are reproduced from that table; the DNA served to infer D and trimming. This table has 290,000 or so clones, 90% appearing once. The sample holds one count of this clone. CDR3 length equals 15 residues. V lost 2 bases and J 5 bases, leaving 13 bases between the germline ends. Germline loops: CDR1 SGHAT, CDR2 FQNNGV. Participants came from about 23 US areas, aged about 18 to 89 years.

The source material was PBMCs or T cells enriched from blood (not recorded which). The clonotype comes from a woman younger than 35 with acute COVID-19. The rearrangement joins TRBV11-2 to TRBJ2-1, with D possibly matching TRBD2 (6 bases). CDR3 sequence (DNA): TGTGCCAGCAGCTTACTTGGGACTGCCCACAATGAGCAGTTCTTC. Protein sequence: CASSLLGTAHNEQFF.